This passage covers 26 T cell receptor beta chains from one sample sequenced in a study of T cell responses to AZD1222 COVID-19 vaccine. Data came from immunoSEQ multiplex PCR; TCRdb stores just in-frame clones and leaves some out. The sample includes about 130,000 clones, roughly 88% of them seen just once. The specimen was peripheral blood, collected on day 0 of AZD1222 vaccination. The receptors shown here come from an adult in good health.

CDR3 residues: CSVERADVDYGYTF. Here the CDR3 DNA reads TGCAGCGTTGAAAGAGCAGACGTGGACTATGGCTACACCTTC. The genes are TRBV29-1 and TRBJ1-2; D is unresolved. The CDR3 length is 14 residues. Germline lookup yields CDR1 SQVTM and CDR2 ANQGSEA. V was shortened by 2 bases and J by 3 bases, with 13 bases between the two germline ends.

The chain joins TRBV7-9 to TRBJ1-1; D is unresolved. Deletions cut 5 bases from V and 0 bases from J, with 19 bases between. Germline CDR1 and CDR2: SEHNR and FQNEAQ (reference sequence). CDR3 length: 17 amino acids. CDR3 bases: TGTGCCAGCAGCCCACGCTTCGGGGATAGAATGAACACTGAAGCTTTCTTT. Translated: CASSPRFGDRMNTEAFF. Drawing the rest from reference TRBV7-9 and TRBJ1-1, the complete variable domain is DTGVSQNPRHKITKRGQNVTFRCDPISEHNRLYWYRQTLGQGPEFLTYFQNEAQLEKSRLLSDRFSAERPKGSFSTLEIQRTEQGDSAMYLCASSPRFGDRMNTEAFFGQGTRLTVV.

The gene calls are TRBV5-1 and TRBJ1-6; 7 positions match TRBD1. From germline, CDR1 is SGHRS and CDR2 YFSETQ. The CDR3 has 14 amino acids. J lost 8 bases, V lost 4 bases, and 6 bases had no gene match. The chain's CDR3 is CASSPGGRDSPLHF. The CDR3 coding sequence is TGCGCCAGCAGCCCAGGGGGTCGCGATTCACCCCTCCACTTT.

This chain uses TRBV5-1 with TRBJ1-2, with 8 bases lining up with TRBD1. V was clipped by 0 bases and J by 1 base; unmatched bases: 11. The CDR3 spans 18 residues. Germline assignment: CDR1 SGHRS and CDR2 YFSETQ. CDR3 sequence (DNA): TGCGCCAGCAGCTTGGAAGGGACAGGCGGGCGGATTAACTATGGCTACACCTTC. This gives the protein CASSLEGTGGRINYGYTF.

This clone was picked up a small number of times. The gene calls are TRBV24-1 and TRBJ2-5, with 8 bases matching TRBD1. With V trimmed by 4 bases and J by 5 bases, 5 bases remained unmatched. The CDR3 length is 14 residues. Germline values: CDR1 KGHDR, CDR2 SFDVKD. CDR3 protein: CATSEPGGDETQYF. The CDR3 DNA reads as TGTGCCACCAGTGAGCCAGGGGGCGATGAGACCCAGTACTTC.

CDR3 in DNA: TGCGCCAGCAGCTTGGACAGGGGGATCTTGACAGATACGCAGTATTTT. Its protein is CASSLDRGILTDTQYF. V gene TRBV5-1 combines with J gene TRBJ2-3, with 8 bases lining up with TRBD1. Per germline, CDR1 SGHRS and CDR2 YFSETQ. The CDR3 contains 16 residues. The V and J ends lost 0 bases and 3 bases, in that order; junction bases with no gene match: 6.

The rearrangement links TRBV4-1 to TRBJ2-2, with D unresolved. V was pared by 0 bases and J by 1 base, with 6 bases between. Germline CDR1 MGHRA, CDR2 YSYEKL. The CDR3 has 15 amino acids. CDR3 coding DNA: TGCGCCAGCAGCCAAGACGGCAGGAACACCGGGGAGCTGTTTTTT. Translated, it gives CASSQDGRNTGELFF.

This chain links TRBV11-2 with TRBJ2-1; no definite D call. The CDR3 has 14 residues. CDR1 and CDR2 (germline): SGHAT, FQNNGV. V gave up 2 bases and J gave up 9 bases, with 14 bases separating them. CDR3 DNA sequence: TGTGCCAGCAGCTTACTAATTGGGATGGGTGAGCAGTTCTTC. It yields the protein CASSLLIGMGEQFF.

The rearrangement links TRBV5-1 to TRBJ2-7; TRBD1 matches at 11 bases. Germline V CDR1 and CDR2: SGHRS, YFSETQ. V lost 3 bases to trimming and J lost 3 bases; unmatched junction nucleotides: 2. This CDR3 contains 14 residues. The CDR3 loop is CASSSGTGGYEQYF. In DNA form, the CDR3 reads TGCGCCAGCAGCTCCGGGACAGGGGGCTACGAGCAGTACTTC.

CDR3 sequence: CASSSEGRGTYEQYF. As DNA, the CDR3 is TGTGCCAGCAGTTCCGAAGGGCGGGGGACCTACGAGCAGTACTTC. The gene calls are TRBV28 and TRBJ2-7; 7 nucleotides line up with TRBD2. V gave up 4 bases and J gave up 2 bases; unmatched junction bases: 8. The germline gives CDR1 MDHEN, CDR2 SYDVKM. The CDR3 totals 15 residues.

A single count supports this clone. V is TRBV6-5 and J is TRBJ2-1; D perhaps matches TRBD1 (5 bases). The V end was cut by 7 bases, the J end by 8 bases, with 15 bases between. In germline, CDR1 is MNHEY, CDR2 SVGAGI. The CDR3 extends over 13 amino acids. The CDR3 DNA sequence: TGTGCCAGCACTCCACAGGTGGGCCATGAGCAGTTCTTC. Its protein is CASTPQVGHEQFF.

This chain joins TRBV12-3 or TRBV12-4 and TRBJ2-2; possibly TRBD1 for D (5 bases). CDR3 size: 13 residues. Trimming shortened V by 9 bases and J by 7 bases, and 15 bases separated the two germline ends. The CDR3, as DNA: TGTGCCAGTGGGGCGTTGGGGAACGGGGAGCTGTTTTTT. It translates to CASGALGNGELFF.

The V and J genes are TRBV5-4 and TRBJ2-1; no clear D gene. Looked up from germline, CDR1 is SGHNT and CDR2 is YYREEE (reference sequence). The CDR3 covers 15 residues. V lost 4 bases to trimming and J lost 6 bases, with 17 bases between them. The CDR3 protein is CASSPRVPSPNEQFF. The CDR3 nucleotides read TGTGCCAGCAGCCCCCGGGTCCCAAGCCCCAATGAGCAGTTCTTC.

This clone has just one count. This chain connects TRBV4-3 to TRBJ1-5; 9 nucleotides match TRBD1. The length of the CDR3 is 15 residues. Trimming at V came to 4 bases and at J to 4 bases, leaving 5 bases not matched to a gene. Germline CDR1 LGHNA, CDR2 YSLEER. This CDR3 reads CASSPDRGTNQPQHF. CDR3 sequence (DNA): TGCGCCAGCAGCCCCGACAGGGGGACGAATCAGCCCCAGCATTTT.

The chain joins TRBV6-5 to TRBJ1-1; TRBD1 might be the D (6 bases). The CDR3 consists of 15 residues. In germline, CDR1 is MNHEY, CDR2 SVGAGI. Trimming removed 6 bases from V and 2 bases from J, with 16 bases in between. This CDR3 is CASRLFGTSNTEAFF. In DNA, the CDR3 is TGTGCCAGCAGATTATTCGGGACATCTAACACTGAAGCTTTCTTT.

CDR3 amino acids: CASSIDGTGNFILHF. The CDR3 nucleotides read TGTGCCAGTAGTATAGATGGGACAGGGAATTTTATCCTCCACTTT. V usage is TRBV19 and J usage is TRBJ1-6; TRBD1 agrees at 9 bases. The V gene's germline CDR1 is LNHDA and CDR2 SQIVND (reference sequence). After removal of 0 bases from V and 15 bases from J, the junction contained 9 bases not matched to a gene. CDR3 length equals 15 residues.

With respect to this clone: Other DNA sequences from this sample encode an identical CDR3 as well. This chain links TRBV5-1 with TRBJ2-7, with D possibly TRBD1 on 5 matching bases. The V and J ends lost 3 bases and 6 bases respectively, with 7 bases between them. CDR3 length: 11 amino acids. Germline CDR1 SGHRS, CDR2 YFSETQ. CDR3 sequence: CASSSDTEQYF. Written as DNA, the CDR3 is TGCGCCAGCAGCTCGGACACCGAGCAGTACTTC.

CDR3 sequence: CANNRGETQYF. The CDR3 coding sequence is TGTGCCAACAACAGGGGGGAGACCCAGTACTTC. This rearrangement joins TRBV2 to TRBJ2-5; 8 bases fit TRBD1. CDR1 and CDR2 from the germline V gene are SNHLY and FYNNEI. Germline trimming cut 10 bases from V and 5 bases from J; bases unmatched to any gene: 3. This CDR3 region has 11 residues.

The V and J genes are TRBV28 and TRBJ2-7, with D possibly being TRBD1 (7 bases). The ends were cut back, 3 bases at V and 2 bases at J, with 14 bases in the middle. CDR1 MDHEN and CDR2 SYDVKM come from the germline V gene. The CDR3 has 15 amino acids. CDR3 bases: TGTGCCAGCAGTTTCGGCGGGACAGCAGCCTACGAGCAGTACTTC. It translates to CASSFGGTAAYEQYF.

This chain links TRBV19 with TRBJ1-2; unclear D gene. Trimming shortened V by 0 bases and J by 0 bases, and 8 bases separated the two germline ends. The CDR3 runs to 15 residues. The germline V gene encodes CDR1 LNHDA and CDR2 SQIVND (reference sequence). In DNA, the CDR3 is TGTGCCAGTAGTATAGATCGAGGTTCTAACTATGGCTACACCTTC. Its translation is CASSIDRGSNYGYTF. Supplemented by reference TRBV19 and TRBJ1-2, the full variable domain reads DGGITQSPKYLFRKEGQNVTLSCEQNLNHDAMYWYRQDPGQGLRLIYYSQIVNDFQKGDIAEGYSVSREKKESFPLTVTSAQKNPTAFYLCASSIDRGSNYGYTFGSGTRLTVV.

This sequence joins TRBV7-8 and TRBJ1-2; TRBD1 might be the D (5 bases). V was cut by 3 bases and J by 2 bases, with 10 bases left in between. From germline, CDR1 is SGHVS and CDR2 FQNEAQ. CDR3 length: 14 residues. This CDR3 reads CASSFRWTNYGYTF. CDR3 coding DNA: TGTGCCAGCAGCTTTCGGTGGACAAACTATGGCTACACCTTC.

This clone was recorded a few times. This chain joins TRBV2 and TRBJ1-2; no reliable D call. V lost 7 bases to trimming and J lost 2 bases, with 11 bases between them. The germline V gene encodes CDR1 SNHLY and CDR2 FYNNEI. CDR3 length: 13 residues. CDR3 nucleotide sequence: TGTGCCAGCACTAGGGAACGAAACTATGGCTACACCTTC. Translation gives CASTRERNYGYTF.

Here the CDR3 reads CASSLEENTEAFF. DNA of the CDR3: TGTGCCAGCTCACTCGAGGAGAACACTGAAGCTTTCTTT. The rearrangement links TRBV18 to TRBJ1-1; no definite D call. This CDR3 has 13 amino acids. Germline V gene data show CDR1 as KGHSH and CDR2 as LQKENI. V lost 4 bases to trimming and J lost 1 base, with 7 bases between them.

The CDR3 here is CAGRQDSNQPQHF. The CDR3 DNA follows: TGTGCCGGGCGGCAGGATAGCAATCAGCCCCAGCATTTT. The V call is TRBV2, the J call TRBJ1-5; D gene ambiguous. Germline CDR1 SNHLY, CDR2 FYNNEI. The CDR3 is 13 amino acids. V was cut by 11 bases and J by 0 bases, with 11 bases left in between. Full variable domain (remainder filled in from reference TRBV2 and TRBJ1-5): EPEVTQTPSHQVTQMGQEVILRCVPISNHLYFYWYRQILGQKVEFLVSFYNNEISEKSEIFDDQFSVERPDGSNFTLKIRSTKLEDSAMYFCAGRQDSNQPQHFGDGTRLSIL.

This chain links TRBV15 with TRBJ2-7; TRBD1 aligns across 9 bases. The J segment lost 5 bases and the V segment lost 8 bases, leaving 7 bases of the junction unmatched. The germline V gene has CDR1 LNHNV and CDR2 YYDKDF (reference sequence). The CDR3 consists of 13 residues. The CDR3 DNA follows: TGTGCCACCGAGGGGACAGGGACTCACGAGCAGTACTTC. It codes for CATEGTGTHEQYF.

This rearrangement joins TRBV18 to TRBJ2-1; perhaps TRBD1 as D (6 bases). V was trimmed by 3 bases and J by 7 bases, leaving 13 bases between them. The CDR3 totals 14 residues. Germline assignment: CDR1 KGHSH and CDR2 LQKENI. The CDR3 loop is CASSPGIQGNEQFF. DNA of the CDR3: TGTGCCAGCTCACCGGGGATTCAGGGGAATGAGCAGTTCTTC. The whole variable domain, remainder taken from reference TRBV18 and TRBJ2-1, is NAGVMQNPRHLVRRRGQEARLRCSPMKGHSHVYWYRQLPEEGLKFMVYLQKENIIDESGMPKERFSAEFPKEGPSILRIQQVVRGDSAAYFCASSPGIQGNEQFFGPGTRLTVL.